Listed below are T cell receptor beta chains from one sample, sequenced in a study of neurological immune-mediated disorders. TCRdb reprocessed the 5' RACE reads via MiXCR and lists one record per CDR3 protein. The table lists fewer than 110,000 distinct CDR3 sequences, 10% to 13% of them singletons. The specimen sequenced was PBMCs. The origin of the receptors is a female donor with HTLV-1-associated myelopathy (HAM/TSP). The CDR3 runs from the conserved cysteine through the conserved F or W. A D gene is named only where the DNA matches it firmly. The size of a clone is reported for some rows only, either as once, few or many, or as a class for expanded clones.

V gene	J gene	D gene	clone size	CDR3 length	CDR3 protein	CDR3 DNA
TRBV6-5	TRBJ2-3	TRBD1	many	15	CASRPRQGSTDTQYF	TGTGCCAGCAGACCTCGACAGGGATCCACAGATACGCAGTATTTT
TRBV5-1	TRBJ2-1	.	many	15	CASSQDQSSYNEQFF	TGCGCCAGCAGCCAAGATCAGAGCTCCTACAATGAGCAGTTCTTC
TRBV12-3/TRBV12-4	TRBJ1-2	.	.	13	CASSLGEDYGYTF	TGTGCCAGCAGTTTAGGGGAGGACTATGGCTACACCTTC
TRBV20-1	TRBJ2-3	.	many	12	CSARDGPDTQYF	TGCAGTGCTAGAGATGGTCCTGATACGCAGTATTTT
TRBV7-9	TRBJ2-3	.	few	14	CASSLRPNPDTQYF	TGTGCCAGCAGCCTCCGGCCGAATCCGGATACGCAGTATTTT
TRBV18	TRBJ2-1	TRBD1	.	13	CASSPGQGSEQFF	TGTGCCAGCTCACCAGGACAGGGAAGTGAGCAGTTCTTC
TRBV29-1	TRBJ2-3	.	many	12	CSVEATGDTQYF	TGCAGCGTTGAAGCGACTGGAGATACGCAGTATTTT
TRBV18	TRBJ2-3	.	many	13	CASSPPQRATQYF	TGTGCCAGCTCACCCCCACAGAGGGCTACGCAGTATTTT
TRBV5-1	TRBJ2-7	.	many	17	CASSLFPQDTSPGVQYF	TGCGCCAGCAGCTTGTTTCCCCAGGACACATCACCGGGGGTGCAGTACTTC
TRBV12-3/TRBV12-4	TRBJ2-1	.	many	12	CASSYGLDEQFF	TGTGCCAGCAGTTATGGTCTCGATGAGCAGTTCTTC
TRBV5-1	TRBJ2-1	.	.	14	CASSLGQSYDEQFF	TGCGCCAGCAGCTTGGGACAGTCATACGATGAGCAGTTCTTC
TRBV6-5	TRBJ2-7	TRBD2	many	14	CASSYSAGGYEQYF	TGTGCCAGCAGTTACTCAGCGGGGGGCTACGAGCAGTACTTC
TRBV6-5	TRBJ2-6	.	many	15	CASSYPGLGANVLTF	TGTGCCAGCAGTTACCCGGGACTCGGGGCCAACGTCCTGACTTTC
TRBV24-1	TRBJ2-2	TRBD2	many	19	CATSDILAGAYANTGELFF	TGTGCCACCAGTGATATACTAGCGGGGGCCTACGCGAACACCGGGGAGCTGTTTTTT
TRBV20-1	TRBJ1-6	.	many	14	CSAREGAGNSPLHF	TGCAGTGCTAGAGAGGGGGCAGGTAATTCACCCCTCCACTTT
TRBV5-4	TRBJ2-7	TRBD2	many	18	CASSLGGSTSGGPYEQYF	TGTGCCAGCAGCTTGGGCGGTTCGACTAGCGGGGGCCCATACGAGCAGTACTTC
TRBV3-1	TRBJ2-1	TRBD2	few	15	CASSLRAGGGNEQFF	TGTGCCAGCAGCCTCCGAGCGGGGGGAGGAAATGAGCAGTTCTTC
TRBV20-1	TRBJ2-6	.	many	13	CSVGGSGANVLTF	TGCAGTGTTGGGGGATCTGGGGCCAACGTCCTGACTTTC
TRBV5-1	TRBJ2-2	.	few	15	CASSLGIGDTGELFF	TGCGCCAGCAGCTTGGGGATCGGGGACACCGGGGAGCTGTTTTTT
TRBV12-3/TRBV12-4	TRBJ2-5	.	.	17	CASSLAPLRKGSATQYF	TGTGCCAGCAGTTTAGCGCCCTTGCGGAAGGGGTCTGCGACCCAGTACTTC
TRBV7-2	TRBJ2-2	.	.	14	CASSSYPNTGELFF	TGTGCCAGCAGCTCATATCCGAACACCGGGGAGCTGTTTTTT
TRBV5-1	TRBJ1-1	.	many	15	CASSLEPTGNTEAFF	TGCGCCAGCAGCTTGGAACCGACAGGGAACACTGAAGCTTTCTTT
TRBV20-1	TRBJ1-2	.	medium-sized	16	CSARELGREDLNGYTF	TGCAGTGCTAGAGAGTTAGGCAGGGAGGATTTAAATGGCTACACCTTC
TRBV5-1	TRBJ1-1	TRBD1	many	14	CASSADRGNTEAFF	TGCGCCAGCAGCGCAGACAGGGGGAACACTGAAGCTTTCTTT
TRBV12-3/TRBV12-4	TRBJ2-7	.	many	14	CASSWTGSSYEQYF	TGTGCCAGCAGCTGGACCGGGAGCTCCTACGAGCAGTACTTC
TRBV7-9	TRBJ2-5	TRBD2	many	16	CASSLPLAGGRETQYF	TGTGCCAGCAGCTTACCACTAGCGGGGGGCAGAGAGACCCAGTACTTC
TRBV24-1	TRBJ2-1	.	many	13	CATSDLPYNEQFF	TGTGCCACCAGTGATTTGCCGTACAATGAGCAGTTCTTC
TRBV5-1	TRBJ1-1	.	.	14	CASSSRGLGTEAFF	TGCGCCAGCAGCTCCCGGGGCTTGGGTACTGAAGCTTTCTTT
TRBV20-1	TRBJ2-1	TRBD2	many	14	CSANGLARPQEQFF	TGCAGTGCCAACGGACTAGCGCGCCCTCAGGAGCAGTTCTTC
TRBV14	TRBJ1-2	.	many	10	CASSQSGYTF	TGTGCCAGCAGCCAGTCTGGCTACACCTTC
TRBV20-1	TRBJ2-2	.	many	13	CSAREVNTGELFF	TGCAGTGCTAGAGAGGTCAACACCGGGGAGCTGTTTTTT
TRBV12-3/TRBV12-4	TRBJ1-2	.	many	14	CASSLRQRPYGYTF	TGTGCCAGCAGTTTAAGACAGCGCCCCTATGGCTACACCTTC
TRBV7-2	TRBJ2-1	TRBD1	many	15	CASSPRDSFYNEQFF	TGTGCCAGCAGCCCCCGGGACAGCTTCTACAATGAGCAGTTCTTC
TRBV5-1	TRBJ1-1	.	many	14	CASSLMGMRTEAFF	TGCGCCAGCAGCTTGATGGGGATGCGTACTGAAGCTTTCTTT
TRBV7-9	TRBJ2-7	.	many	15	CASSLRVGISDEQYF	TGTGCCAGCAGCTTACGGGTGGGCATCTCGGACGAGCAGTACTTC
TRBV29-1	TRBJ2-1	TRBD2	many	16	CSGMTSGGSAYNEQFF	TGCAGCGGGATGACTAGCGGGGGATCCGCCTACAATGAGCAGTTCTTC
TRBV29-1	TRBJ2-1	TRBD2	many	14	CRVEFGSGSNEQFF	TGCAGAGTTGAATTTGGTAGCGGGAGCAATGAGCAGTTCTTC
TRBV7-2	TRBJ2-5	TRBD2	many	19	CASSWLIPERGAGVETQYF	TGTGCCAGCAGCTGGCTTATTCCGGAGCGGGGGGCCGGCGTGGAGACCCAGTACTTC
TRBV5-5	TRBJ1-2	.	.	17	CASSWDRMWGLGYGYTF	TGTGCCAGCAGCTGGGACCGGATGTGGGGCCTTGGCTATGGCTACACCTTC
TRBV12-3/TRBV12-4	TRBJ1-1	.	many	12	CASSTAADLAFF	TGTGCCAGCAGTACTGCCGCGGATTTGGCTTTCTTT
TRBV4-2	TRBJ2-2	.	few	16	CASSQVPTPPTGELFF	TGTGCCAGCAGCCAAGTTCCGACTCCGCCAACGGGGGAGCTGTTTTTT